This passage covers 9 T cell receptor beta chains from one sample sequenced in a study of early T cells in non-severe SARS-CoV-2 infection. Using its own MiXCR run on the 5' RACE reads, TCRdb lists one record per CDR3 protein. This table has roughly 28,000 distinct CDR3 sequences, around 4.4% appearing once. The sample comprised whole blood. The receptors shown here come from an adult who was a healthcare worker with PCR-confirmed SARS-CoV-2 infection or an uninfected control (not recorded which).

To note about this clonotype: Being one base from a much bigger clone, this may be a read error. The V call is TRBV9, the J call TRBJ2-7, with 7 bases lining up with TRBD2. V lost 2 bases, J lost 5 bases, and 7 bases stayed unmatched. Germline V CDR1 and CDR2: SGDLS, YYNGEE. The length of the CDR3 is 14 residues. The CDR3 DNA reads as TGTGCCAGCAGCGTTTCCCCGGGAGGCAACGAGCAGTACTTC. Amino acid sequence: CASSVSPGGNEQYF.

Many counts were recorded for this clonotype. The rearrangement joins TRBV11-2 to TRBJ2-7; D uncertain. Germline values: CDR1 SGHAT, CDR2 FQNNGV. CDR3 length: 12 amino acids. Trimming removed 6 bases from V and 5 bases from J, with 11 bases in between. The CDR3 region is CASSLLSDEQYF. In DNA form, the CDR3 reads TGTGCCAGCAGTTTACTATCCGACGAGCAGTACTTC.

The chain joins TRBV7-2 to TRBJ2-3; D gene ambiguous. Trimming stripped 8 bases from V and 12 bases from J, with 9 bases between. The CDR3 is 9 residues long. CDR1 SGHTA and CDR2 FQGNSA come from the germline V gene. The CDR3 reads CASPDPQYF. The CDR3 DNA reads TGTGCCAGCCCCGATCCTCAGTATTTT.

The rearrangement uses TRBV7-8 and TRBJ2-5; 12 nucleotides agree with TRBD2. Germline assignment: CDR1 SGHVS and CDR2 FQNEAQ. V shed 4 bases, J shed 4 bases, and the junction held 7 bases outside the gene matches. This CDR3 spans 16 amino acids. The CDR3 DNA reads TGTGCCAGCAGCTCCGACCCGGGACTAGCGGGAGAGACCCAGTACTTC. As protein: CASSSDPGLAGETQYF.

This clonotype was seen a few times. The V call is TRBV5-1, the J call TRBJ2-7; D ambiguous. CDR1 is SGHRS and CDR2 is YFSETQ in the germline V gene. The CDR3 is 14 amino acids. The ends were cut back, 3 bases at V and 4 bases at J, with 14 bases in the middle. CDR3 residues: CASSSGLTTYEQYF. CDR3 coding DNA: TGCGCCAGCAGCTCTGGTTTGACCACGTACGAGCAGTACTTC.

The rearrangement links TRBV6-2 or TRBV6-3 to TRBJ2-1, with D unresolved. This CDR3 is built from 16 residues. V was clipped by 5 bases and J by 0 bases, with 14 bases between them. From germline, CDR1 is MNHEY and CDR2 SVGEGT. The CDR3, as DNA: TGTGCCAGCAGTGGTCTTCGGGTGCCCTCCTACAATGAGCAGTTCTTC. This codes for CASSGLRVPSYNEQFF.

This clonotype was recorded many times. The V gene is TRBV11-2, the J gene TRBJ2-7; 8 nucleotides line up with TRBD2. The junction had 11 bases not matched to a gene; V was cut back by 4 bases and J by 3 bases. This CDR3 has 16 residues. Germline V gene lookup returns CDR1 SGHAT and CDR2 FQNNGV. The CDR3 bases are TGTGCCAGCAGCTCACTCACTGGGACTAGACACTACGAGCAGTACTTC. Translating gives CASSSLTGTRHYEQYF.

This clonotype came up many times. The V call is TRBV10-1, the J call TRBJ2-2; D possibly corresponds to TRBD2 (6 bases). V was clipped by 2 bases and J by 5 bases, with 6 bases between them. Germline CDR1 reads WNHNN; CDR2 reads SYGVQD (reference sequence). This CDR3 has 13 amino acids. The CDR3 loop reads CASSEAGTGELFF. The DNA of the CDR3 is TGCGCCAGCAGTGAGGCGGGAACCGGGGAGCTGTTTTTT.

This clonotype has at least ten counts. The V gene is TRBV5-4, the J gene TRBJ2-1; 9 bases match TRBD2. Germline lookup yields CDR1 SGHNT and CDR2 YYREEE (reference sequence). The CDR3 consists of 13 residues. Losses at the gene ends were 0 bases for V and 10 bases for J; bases not matched to a gene: 2. CDR3 loop: CASSLGTSDEQFF. In nucleotides, the CDR3 is TGTGCCAGCAGCTTGGGGACTAGCGACGAGCAGTTCTTC.